The 14 T cell receptor beta chains given below trace back to one sample, sequenced in a study of blood T cell repertoires in COVID-19. Here immunoSEQ multiplex PCR was the method, and the copy in TCRdb shows in-frame clones only, minus some. The repertoire holds about 200,000 clones, with more than 85% as singletons. The sequenced sample was peripheral blood. These receptors originate from a man between 60 and 75 years old with COVID-19, enrolled during active disease.

The chain uses TRBV7-2 and TRBJ1-1; D gene ambiguous. The CDR3 has 15 residues. V lost 1 base to trimming and J lost 0 bases, with 9 bases between them. The V gene's germline CDR1 is SGHTA and CDR2 FQGNSA. CDR3 in DNA: TGTGCCAGCAGCTTAGATCCAAACATGAACACTGAAGCTTTCTTT. Residues: CASSLDPNMNTEAFF.

The rearrangement links TRBV24-1 to TRBJ1-5; 8 positions agree with TRBD1. This CDR3 is built from 15 residues. V was pared by 9 bases and J by 4 bases, with 10 bases of the junction left unmatched. CDR1 and CDR2 from the germline V gene are KGHDR and SFDVKD. The CDR3 coding sequence is TGTGCCACCCACTCCGGGACAGGACCTAATCAGCCCCAGCATTTT. Its protein product is CATHSGTGPNQPQHF.

The chain uses TRBV11-3 and TRBJ2-7, with a tentative D call TRBD2 (6 bases). Between the trimmed V and J ends, which lost 5 bases and 7 bases, there was a span of 18 bases. Germline V gene sequence: CDR1 SGHNT, CDR2 YENEEA. The CDR3 consists of 14 residues. CDR3 region: CASSQSDRAGEQYF. CDR3 DNA: TGTGCCAGCAGCCAGTCCGACCGGGCGGGGGAGCAGTACTTC. The full variable domain, completed using reference TRBV11-3 and TRBJ2-7, is EAGVVQSPRYKIIEKKQPVAFWCNPISGHNTLYWYLQNLGQGPELLIRYENEEAVDDSQLPKDRFSAERLKGVDSTLKIQPAELGDSAVYLCASSQSDRAGEQYFGPGTRLTVT.

The J gene is TRBJ1-2, the V gene TRBV28, with D maybe TRBD1 (6 bases). This CDR3 comprises 14 residues. V lost 5 bases, J lost 0 bases, and 10 bases lay in between. Germline V gene lookup returns CDR1 MDHEN and CDR2 SYDVKM. For the CDR3, the DNA is TGTGCCAGCAGTGCAGGGGATACTAACTATGGCTACACCTTC. Amino acids: CASSAGDTNYGYTF.

V is TRBV5-1 and J is TRBJ2-1, with a possible D match to TRBD1 (6 bases). There are 14 residues in the CDR3. V lost 0 bases, J lost 7 bases, and 11 bases lay in between. Germline loops: CDR1 SGHRS, CDR2 YFSETQ. CDR3 bases: TGCGCCAGCAGCTTGGACAGGGCCGCGAATGAGCAGTTCTTC. Translation: CASSLDRAANEQFF.

The genes are TRBV24-1 and TRBJ2-1; D unresolved. The V end was cut by 4 bases, the J end by 7 bases, with 16 bases between. Per germline, CDR1 KGHDR and CDR2 SFDVKD. The CDR3 extends over 15 amino acids. The CDR3 loop reads CATSDPEGAGNEQFF. CDR3 DNA sequence: TGTGCCACCAGTGACCCCGAAGGAGCTGGAAATGAGCAGTTCTTC.

The gene calls are TRBV5-8 and TRBJ2-5, with a possible D match to TRBD2 (5 bases). Looked up from germline, CDR1 is SGHTS and CDR2 is YDEGEE. This CDR3 spans 16 amino acids. V dropped 1 base and J dropped 4 bases, with 17 bases sitting between them. The CDR3, as DNA: TGTGCCAGCAGCTTGTGGGAGAGGGCCAGAGGAGAGACCCAGTACTTC. Its translation is CASSLWERARGETQYF.

The CDR3 bases are TGTGCCAGCTCACCATCGACAGGGGCCTCCTACGAGCAGTACTTC. Encoded protein: CASSPSTGASYEQYF. The V and J genes are TRBV18 and TRBJ2-7, with 8 bases lining up with TRBD1. Germline loops: CDR1 KGHSH, CDR2 LQKENI. The CDR3 runs 15 residues. The trim removed 2 bases at V and 0 bases at J, leaving 3 bases unmatched.

The V and J genes are TRBV3-1 (or the pseudogene TRBV3-2) and TRBJ2-2; 12 positions match TRBD1. V shed 3 bases and J 3 bases; nucleotides not matched to a gene: 11. CDR1 and CDR2 from the germline V gene are LGHDT and YNNKEL (reference sequence). CDR3 length: 19 residues. The CDR3 DNA follows: TGTGCCAGCAGCCATGCAAGGGGGACAGGGGGCAACGACACCGGGGAGCTGTTTTTT. Amino acids: CASSHARGTGGNDTGELFF.

This chain connects TRBV6-5 to TRBJ2-7, with 7 bases aligning to TRBD1. The CDR3 spans 15 residues. Germline CDR1 reads MNHEY; CDR2 reads SVGAGI. V lost 4 bases and J lost 1; bases outside the gene matches: 7. CDR3 region: CASSSFGQASYEQYF. DNA for the CDR3: TGTGCCAGCAGTTCCTTCGGACAGGCATCCTACGAGCAGTACTTC.

The chain combines TRBV9 with TRBJ1-3; tentative D call: TRBD1 (6 bases). V was trimmed by 1 base and J by 4 bases, leaving 12 bases between them. Per the germline V gene, CDR1 is SGDLS and CDR2 is YYNGEE. The CDR3 sequence is 15 residues long. This CDR3 is CASSVIGTPGNTIYF. CDR3 coding DNA: TGTGCCAGCAGCGTAATTGGGACACCGGGAAACACCATATATTTT. The variable domain in full, with the rest retrieved from reference TRBV9 and TRBJ1-3, is DSGVTQTPKHLITATGQRVTLRCSPRSGDLSVYWYQQSLDQGLQFLIQYYNGEERAKGNILERFSAQQFPDLHSELNLSSLELGDSALYFCASSVIGTPGNTIYFGEGSWLTVV.

CDR3 nucleotides: TGTGCCAGCAGCTTAGGGCCGACCAGGGAGACCCAGTACTTC. It yields the protein CASSLGPTRETQYF. V gene TRBV11-1 combines with J gene TRBJ2-5, with no clear D. CDR1 and CDR2 from the germline V gene are SGHAT and FQDESV (reference sequence). The germline V and J ends were trimmed by 1 base and 5 bases, with 11 bases remaining between them. This CDR3 has 14 residues.

V usage is TRBV25-1 and J usage is TRBJ2-1, with 7 bases matching TRBD2. This CDR3 has 18 amino acids. Germline-derived CDR1 and CDR2 are MGHDK and SYGVNS. This CDR3 reads CETGGRARWIITDNEQFF. CDR3 DNA sequence: TGTGAAACCGGAGGGAGGGCGCGGTGGATAATTACGGACAATGAGCAGTTCTTC.

The DNA for the CDR3 is TGTGCCAGCCGCCGCCGGGACAATAGCAATCAGCCCCAGCATTTT. It specifies CASRRRDNSNQPQHF. The chain uses TRBV27 and TRBJ1-5, with D tentatively TRBD1 (6 bases). The CDR3 extends over 15 amino acids. V lost 8 bases and J lost 0, with 14 bases in between. Germline CDR1 and CDR2: MNHEY and SMNVEV (reference sequence).